This TCR beta chain originates from a study of T cells after posttransplantation cyclophosphamide. Study-level findings and limits: Skin or GI-infiltrating T cells shared few TRB sequences with blood. Donor-recipient repertoire similarity was low at 1-2 months, rising over year one. Recipient CMV seropositivity and CMV reactivation strongly tracked TRB clonality.

The data were produced by immunoSEQ multiplex PCR, yet TCRdb's version contains in-frame clones alone and is incomplete. Observed in the sample are tens of thousands of clones, none of them singletons. In this sample, this clone turned up many times. The antigen remains unidentified. Germline V lookup: CDR1 LNHDA, CDR2 SQIVND (reference sequence). The CDR3 length is 15 residues. With 4 bases removed from V and 2 bases from J, the gap between germline ends came to 13 bases. Peripheral blood was collected from the related graft donor on the marrow donation day. Sequenced sample: PBMCs. The clonotype comes from a man aged 35-49 years in good health, CMV-negative, and a related stem cell transplant donor. The genes are TRBV19 and TRBJ2-3, with D tentatively TRBD1 (5 bases). CDR3 coding DNA: TGTGCCAGTAGTACCGACAGAAGATACACAGATACGCAGTATTTT. Its translation is CASSTDRRYTDTQYF.